This T cell receptor (beta chain) derives from a study of CD8 T cells in ankylosing spondylitis. Broader study findings: Some of these motif variants have turned up before, in reports on reactive arthritis synovial fluid and blood. Relatively rare in peripheral blood, disease-linked clones were also CD8+. Apparently characteristic of ankylosing spondylitis blood was a TCR beta motif (about eight highly homologous variants).

This clonotype was picked up many times. Antigen specificity is unknown. CDR3 length: 14 residues. Germline CDR1 and CDR2: DFQATT and SNEGSKA (reference sequence). Unmatched junction bases numbered 2, after V lost 0 bases and J lost 2 bases. Scientists made TCR beta libraries using quantitative 5'-RACE with molecular barcodes. TCRdb independently ran MiXCR on the 5' RACE reads; one entry per CDR3 protein. The sample lists approximately 200,000 distinct CDR3 sequences, 10% to 15% occurring once. Material for sequencing was blood, either unsorted or a sorted T cell fraction (not recorded which). This clonotype was obtained from a female donor with ankylosing spondylitis or in good health (not recorded which). This chain connects TRBV20-1 to TRBJ1-1; the match to TRBD1 covers 8 bases. CDR3 nucleotides: TGCAGTGCTAGAGAGGGACAGGTAAACACTGAAGCTTTCTTT. Translating gives CSAREGQVNTEAFF.